The TCR beta chain under discussion was sequenced for a study of response to subunit inactivated influenza vaccine (dated by TCRdb to the late 2010s). With regard to the full study: The study used deep quantitative T cell receptor repertoire profiling to track responses to a trivalent subunit inactivated influenza vaccine. Broader findings and caveats from the paper: According to the authors, only a limited number of new T cells may be recruited by each seasonal influenza vaccination.

The table lists this clonotype with a few counts. Its antigen specificity is not known. No base qualities exist here, and no much larger clone lies one base off it. Receptor amplification or capture employed RT-PCR. Sequencing relied on an Illumina HiSeq 2500. TCRdb redid the processing of the public reads, applying fastp at Q25 and MiXCR, and retained in-frame beta chains. Rows merge per CDR3 protein into single entries with the most common DNA and genes. The sample table records over 750,000 distinct CDR3 sequences; 21% of these occur just once. 10% of the sample lies in the top ten. The CDR3, from cysteine to phenylalanine, totals 14 residues. This entry keeps only the CDR3 DNA: 42 bases, framed from base 1. V ends up 3 bases short and J 6 bases short, with an unmatched junction base count of 7. For CDR1 and CDR2, the germline V gene lists SGHDT and YYEEEE.

Recombination joined TRBV5-6 with TRBJ1-1; the central 8 bases match TRBD1. The specimen was PBMCs from blood, collected 5 to 6 days after vaccination. The receptor comes from a man in his forties or fifties who received an inactivated influenza vaccine. Donor details come from another sample of the same person, matched by shared clones. The CDR3 reads as follows: CASSSTGGIAEAFF. The DNA reads TGTGCCAGCAGCTCAACAGGGGGGATAGCTGAAGCTTTCTTT.